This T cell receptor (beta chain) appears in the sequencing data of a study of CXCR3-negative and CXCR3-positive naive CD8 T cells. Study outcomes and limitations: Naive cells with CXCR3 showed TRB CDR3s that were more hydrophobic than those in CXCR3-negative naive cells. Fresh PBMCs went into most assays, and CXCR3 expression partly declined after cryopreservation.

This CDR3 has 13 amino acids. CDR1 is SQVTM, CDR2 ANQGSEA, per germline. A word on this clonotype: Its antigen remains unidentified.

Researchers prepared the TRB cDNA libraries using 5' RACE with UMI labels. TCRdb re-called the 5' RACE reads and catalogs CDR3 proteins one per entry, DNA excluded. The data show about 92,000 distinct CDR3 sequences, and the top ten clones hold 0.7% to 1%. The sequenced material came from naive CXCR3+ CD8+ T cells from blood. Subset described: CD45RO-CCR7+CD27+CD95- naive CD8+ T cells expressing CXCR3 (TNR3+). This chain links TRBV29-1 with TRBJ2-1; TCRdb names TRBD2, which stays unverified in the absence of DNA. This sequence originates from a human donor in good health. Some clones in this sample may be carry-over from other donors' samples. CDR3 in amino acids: CSVPAGEYNEQFF.